This T cell receptor beta chain was retrieved from a study of monozygotic twins with inflammatory bowel disease. Study findings and constraints: For IBD, no single strong associated signal or clonotype was supported. IBD patients shared fewer clonotypes with others than healthy twins, especially with disease activity.

Concerning this clonotype itself: Its antigen is unknown.

The authors isolated total RNA from whole blood without sorting T cells. The quantity of total RNA per TCR library was approximately 3.5 ug. TCRdb reprocessed the 5' RACE reads, keeping one entry per CDR3 protein, no DNA. The table gives around 450,000 distinct CDR3 sequences; the top ten clones make up roughly 2.2% of it. Germline V CDR1 and CDR2: SGHTA, FQGNSA. The CDR3 has 16 amino acids. Sequenced: blood. V and J are TRBV7-2 and TRBJ2-2; TCRdb reports TRBD1, a call that lacks DNA to check it against. This clonotype originated in a human donor with ulcerative colitis or Crohn's disease, or a healthy co-twin of an affected twin (not recorded which). CDR3 amino acids: CASSGRQGANTGELFF. Full variable domain (rest looked up from reference TRBV7-2 and TRBJ2-2): GAGVSQSPSNKVTEKGKDVELRCDPISGHTALYWYRQSLGQGLEFLIYFQGNSAPDKSGLPSDRFSAERTGGSVSTLTIQRTQQEDSAVYLCASSGRQGANTGELFFGEGSRLTVL.